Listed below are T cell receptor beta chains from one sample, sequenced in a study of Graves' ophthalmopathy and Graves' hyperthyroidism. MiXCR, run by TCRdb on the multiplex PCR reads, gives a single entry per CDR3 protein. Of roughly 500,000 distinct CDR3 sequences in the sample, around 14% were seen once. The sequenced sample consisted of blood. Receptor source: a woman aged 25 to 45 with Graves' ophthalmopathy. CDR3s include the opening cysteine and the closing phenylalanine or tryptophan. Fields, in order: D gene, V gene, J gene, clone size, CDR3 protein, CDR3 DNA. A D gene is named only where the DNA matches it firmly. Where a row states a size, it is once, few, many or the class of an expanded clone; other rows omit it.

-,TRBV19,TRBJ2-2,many,CASSITGIGELFF,TGTGCCAGTAGTATAACTGGCATCGGGGAGCTGTTTTTT
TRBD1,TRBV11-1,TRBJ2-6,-,CASSVQGVGANVLTF,TGTGCCAGCAGCGTCCAGGGGGTAGGGGCCAACGTCCTGACTTTC
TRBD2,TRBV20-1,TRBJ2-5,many,CSARRVAGGPETQYF,TGCAGTGCTAGACGAGTAGCGGGAGGGCCGGAGACCCAGTACTTC
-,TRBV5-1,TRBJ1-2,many,CASNPQAGSANYGYTF,TGCGCCAGCAATCCCCAGGCAGGCAGTGCTAACTATGGCTACACCTTC
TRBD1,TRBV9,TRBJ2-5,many,CASNQGDGETQYF,TGTGCCAGTAATCAGGGGGATGGAGAGACCCAGTACTTC
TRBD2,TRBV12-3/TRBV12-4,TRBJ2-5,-,CASSSWTSGVSGETQYF,TGTGCCAGCAGTTCCTGGACTAGCGGGGTCTCGGGAGAGACCCAGTACTTC
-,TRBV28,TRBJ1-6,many,CASSHDSPHVLDNSPLHF,TGTGCCAGCAGTCACGACAGCCCCCACGTGCTGGATAATTCACCCCTCCACTTT
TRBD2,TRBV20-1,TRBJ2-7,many,CSANDREDWTSGRMTYEQYF,TGCAGTGCTAACGACAGGGAGGACTGGACTAGCGGGAGGATGACCTACGAGCAGTACTTC
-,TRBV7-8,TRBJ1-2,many,CASSVGGGGYGYTF,TGTGCCAGCAGCGTGGGGGGCGGCGGGTATGGCTACACCTTC
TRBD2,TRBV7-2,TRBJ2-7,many,CASSPAGGASYEQYF,TGTGCCAGCAGCCCTGCGGGGGGGGCTTCCTACGAGCAGTACTTC
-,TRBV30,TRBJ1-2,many,CAWSVSRIYGYTF,TGTGCCTGGAGTGTGTCACGGATCTATGGCTACACCTTC
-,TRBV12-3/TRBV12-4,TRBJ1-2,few,CASSTGLNYGYTF,TGTGCCAGCAGTACTGGACTGAACTATGGCTACACCTTC
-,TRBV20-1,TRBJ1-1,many,CSASDMTGATEAFF,TGCAGTGCTAGTGACATGACGGGGGCCACTGAAGCTTTCTTT
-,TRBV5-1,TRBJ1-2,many,CASSRTGTGYGYTF,TGCGCCAGCAGCAGAACAGGGACGGGGTATGGCTACACCTTC
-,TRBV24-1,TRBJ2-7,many,CATSGGYEQYF,TGTGCCACCAGTGGGGGTTACGAGCAGTACTTC
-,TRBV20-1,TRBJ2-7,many,CSAGARDIEQYF,TGCAGTGCTGGGGCTCGCGATATCGAGCAGTACTTC
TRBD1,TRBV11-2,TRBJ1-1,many,CASSLDRGQGFTEAFF,TGTGCCAGCAGCTTAGATCGGGGACAGGGATTTACTGAAGCTTTCTTT
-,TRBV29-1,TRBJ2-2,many,CSVEDGRRVGTGELFF,TGCAGCGTTGAAGATGGCAGGCGGGTAGGAACCGGGGAGCTGTTTTTT
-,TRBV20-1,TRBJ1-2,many,CSARGPGSNYGYTF,TGCAGTGCTAGAGGGCCCGGGTCAAACTATGGCTACACCTTC
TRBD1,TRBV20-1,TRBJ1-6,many,CSARDRQSSYNSPLHF,TGCAGTGCTCGGGACAGGCAGAGCTCCTATAATTCACCCCTCCACTTT
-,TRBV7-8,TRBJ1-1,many,CASSPRRTGSTEAFF,TGTGCCAGCAGCCCTCGGCGGACTGGTTCGACTGAAGCTTTCTTT
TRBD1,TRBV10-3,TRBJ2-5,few,CAISRDRMQETQYF,TGTGCCATCAGCCGGGACAGAATGCAAGAGACCCAGTACTTC
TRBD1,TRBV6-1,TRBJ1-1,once,CASSPGLGQANTEAFF,TGTGCCAGCAGCCCCGGGTTAGGACAGGCGAACACTGAAGCTTTCTTT
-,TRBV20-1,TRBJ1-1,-,CSARAMAAPTEAFF,TGCAGTGCTAGGGCGATGGCGGCGCCCACTGAAGCTTTCTTT
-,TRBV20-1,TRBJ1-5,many,CSGKGSNQPQHF,TGCAGTGGAAAGGGGAGCAATCAGCCCCAGCATTTT
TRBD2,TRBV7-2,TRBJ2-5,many,CASSLSRDPGGETQYF,TGTGCCAGCAGCTTATCCAGAGACCCGGGAGGTGAGACCCAGTACTTC
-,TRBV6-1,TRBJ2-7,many,CASSEGLGFSAPSSYEQYF,TGTGCCAGCAGTGAAGGCTTGGGGTTTAGCGCTCCCAGCTCCTACGAGCAGTACTTC
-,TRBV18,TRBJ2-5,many,CASSPSSVGARGETQYF,TGTGCCAGCTCACCCTCGTCCGTGGGGGCGCGAGGAGAGACCCAGTACTTC
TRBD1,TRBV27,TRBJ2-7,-,CASKQGLNSYEQYF,TGTGCCAGCAAACAGGGGCTGAACTCCTACGAGCAGTACTTC
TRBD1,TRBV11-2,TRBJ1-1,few,CASSPGTGWGNTEAFF,TGTGCCAGCAGCCCCGGGACAGGGTGGGGGAACACTGAAGCTTTCTTT
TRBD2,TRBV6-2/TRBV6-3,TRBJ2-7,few,CARRPPGREYEQYF,TGTGCCAGACGGCCCCCTGGGAGGGAGTACGAGCAGTACTTC
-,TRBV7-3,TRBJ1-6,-,CASSTSGYNSPLHF,TGTGCCAGCAGCACCAGCGGCTATAATTCACCCCTCCACTTT
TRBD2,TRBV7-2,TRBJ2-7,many,CASSHTSGSSYEQYF,TGTGCCAGCAGCCATACTAGCGGGAGCTCCTACGAGCAGTACTTC
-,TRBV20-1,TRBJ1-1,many,CSARQILTGTEAFF,TGCAGTGCTAGACAGATTCTAACGGGCACTGAAGCTTTCTTT
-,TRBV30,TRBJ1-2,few,CAWRPPWGASHGYTF,TGTGCCTGGAGACCACCCTGGGGGGCCAGTCATGGCTACACCTTC
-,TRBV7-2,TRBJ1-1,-,CASSLGVRGNTEAFF,TGTGCCAGCAGCTTAGGGGTTCGGGGAAACACTGAAGCTTTCTTT
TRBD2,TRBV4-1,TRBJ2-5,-,CASSQTLAGGETQYF,TGCGCCAGCAGCCAAACACTAGCGGGGGGAGAGACCCAGTACTTC
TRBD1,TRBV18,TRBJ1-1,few,CASSPAQDRYTEAFF,TGTGCCAGCTCACCGGCCCAGGACAGGTACACTGAAGCTTTCTTT
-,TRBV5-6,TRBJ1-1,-,CASSLLQRLGNTEAFF,TGTGCCAGCAGCTTGCTACAGCGGCTTGGGAACACTGAAGCTTTCTTT
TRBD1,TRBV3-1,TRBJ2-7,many,CASSQVQGAGEQYF,TGTGCCAGCAGCCAAGTACAGGGGGCGGGCGAGCAGTACTTC
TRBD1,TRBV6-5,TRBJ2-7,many,CASSYDKRQGWDEQYF,TGTGCCAGCAGTTACGACAAGCGACAGGGGTGGGACGAGCAGTACTTC
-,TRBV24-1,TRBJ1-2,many,CATSDSLQGRYTF,TGTGCCACCAGTGACAGCCTCCAAGGTCGCTACACCTTC
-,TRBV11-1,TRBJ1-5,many,CASSLRNRVNQPQHF,TGTGCCAGCAGCTTACGTAACAGGGTCAATCAGCCCCAGCATTTT
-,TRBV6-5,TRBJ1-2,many,CASSLIGERIGYTF,TGTGCCAGCAGTTTGATCGGGGAGAGGATTGGCTACACCTTC
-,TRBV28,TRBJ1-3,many,CASSLIEAGVGGNTIYF,TGTGCCAGCAGTTTAATAGAGGCAGGGGTCGGTGGAAACACCATATATTTT